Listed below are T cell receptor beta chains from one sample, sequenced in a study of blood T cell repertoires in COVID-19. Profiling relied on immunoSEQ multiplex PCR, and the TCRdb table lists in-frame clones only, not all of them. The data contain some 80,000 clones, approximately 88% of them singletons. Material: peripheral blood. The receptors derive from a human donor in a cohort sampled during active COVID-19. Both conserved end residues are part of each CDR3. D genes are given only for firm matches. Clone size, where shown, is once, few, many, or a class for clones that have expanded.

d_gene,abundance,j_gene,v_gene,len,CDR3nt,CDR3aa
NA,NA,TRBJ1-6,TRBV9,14,TGTGCCAGCAGCGCCGGGGGGGATAATTCACCCCTCCACTTT,CASSAGGDNSPLHF
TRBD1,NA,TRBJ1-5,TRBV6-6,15,TGTGCCAGCAGGCCCGGCGGACAGGGCAATCAGCCCCAGCATTTT,CASRPGGQGNQPQHF
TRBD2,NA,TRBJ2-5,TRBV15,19,TGTGCCACCAGCAGACCTCCCAAGGGTTTACTAGCGGGGGCAGAGACCCAGTACTTC,CATSRPPKGLLAGAETQYF
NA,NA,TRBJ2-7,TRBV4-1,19,TGCGCCAGCAGCAGCCAGACAGGGGAACAGCGCGGGAGGGGGTACGAGCAGTACTTC,CASSSQTGEQRGRGYEQYF
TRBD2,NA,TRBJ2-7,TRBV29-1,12,TGCAGCGGTGGGGAGGGTTCTATCGAGCAGTACTTC,CSGGEGSIEQYF
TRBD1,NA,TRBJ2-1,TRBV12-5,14,TGTGCTAGTGGGTCGGGACAGGGCTACAATGAGCAGTTCTTC,CASGSGQGYNEQFF
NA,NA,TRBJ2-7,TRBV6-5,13,TGTGCCAGCACCCCCGTCAGGTCCTACGAGCAGTACTTC,CASTPVRSYEQYF
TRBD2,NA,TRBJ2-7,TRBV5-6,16,TGTGCCAGCAGCTTCTTTCAAGTAGCGGGCTCCTACGAGCAGTACTTC,CASSFFQVAGSYEQYF
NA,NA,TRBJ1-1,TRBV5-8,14,TGTGCCAGCAGCTTGGCCAGGAGGAGAACTGAAGCTTTCTTT,CASSLARRRTEAFF
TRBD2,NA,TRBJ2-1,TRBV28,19,TGTGCCAGCCCCCCAGGGACTAGCGGGAGGGCCGCCTACTACAATGAGCAGTTCTTC,CASPPGTSGRAAYYNEQFF
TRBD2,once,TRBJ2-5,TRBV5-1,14,TGCGCCAGCAGCACCGGGACTAGACAAGAGACCCAGTACTTC,CASSTGTRQETQYF
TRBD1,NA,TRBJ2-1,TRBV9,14,TGTGCCAGCAATCGACAGGGGAATTACAATGAGCAGTTCTTC,CASNRQGNYNEQFF
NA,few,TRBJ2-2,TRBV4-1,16,TGCGCCAGCAGCCAAGTTGACAGGTCTTACACCGGGGAGCTGTTTTTT,CASSQVDRSYTGELFF
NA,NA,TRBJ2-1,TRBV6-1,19,TGTGCCAGCAGTGGGGTGAGCGGTCAAACGCCGAGGTCCTACAATGAGCAGTTCTTC,CASSGVSGQTPRSYNEQFF
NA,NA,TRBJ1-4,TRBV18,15,TGTGCCAGCTCACCTATCGAAGGACAGTTTGGAAAACTGTTTTTT,CASSPIEGQFGKLFF
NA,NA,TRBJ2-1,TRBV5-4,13,TGTGCCAGCAGCTTGCGGGGGAAAAGAGAGCAGTTCTTC,CASSLRGKREQFF
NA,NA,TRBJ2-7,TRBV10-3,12,TGTGCCATCAGCCGGGAGTCCTACGAGCAGTACTTC,CAISRESYEQYF
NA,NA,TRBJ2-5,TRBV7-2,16,TGTGCCAGCAGCTTAGTCCCAGCGGTTGTACAAGAGACCCAGTACTTC,CASSLVPAVVQETQYF
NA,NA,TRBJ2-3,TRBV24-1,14,TGTGCCACCAGTGGGACTATACACACAGATACGCAGTATTTT,CATSGTIHTDTQYF
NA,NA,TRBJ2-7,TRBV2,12,TGTGCCAGCAGGCGAGCCAGGGACGAGCAGTACTTC,CASRRARDEQYF
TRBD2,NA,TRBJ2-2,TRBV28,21,TGTGCCAGCAGTTCCTCGGGACTAGCGGGAGGTGGGACCTCCGGGGCCGGGGAGCTGTTTTTT,CASSSSGLAGGGTSGAGELFF
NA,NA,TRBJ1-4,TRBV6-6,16,TGTGCCAGCAGATACCCCGGGAGGGGGAAGGGGGAAAAACTGTTTTTT,CASRYPGRGKGEKLFF
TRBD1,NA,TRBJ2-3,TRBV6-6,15,TGTGCCAGCAGTTACACGGACAGGGAGGTGGATACGCAGTATTTT,CASSYTDREVDTQYF
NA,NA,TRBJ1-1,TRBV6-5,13,TGTGCCAGCAACTTTGGGCACGGGGCTGAAGCTTTCTTT,CASNFGHGAEAFF
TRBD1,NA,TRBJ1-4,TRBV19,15,TGTGCCAGTAGTTTGGGGACAGGGATTCCTGAAAAACTGTTTTTT,CASSLGTGIPEKLFF
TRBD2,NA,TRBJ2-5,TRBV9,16,TGTGCCAGCAGCGATAGCGGGGGGACGTACCAAGAGACCCAGTACTTC,CASSDSGGTYQETQYF
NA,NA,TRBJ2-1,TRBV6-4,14,TGTGCCAGCAGTGTTGAGACAGGACTCCGGGAGCAGTTCTTC,CASSVETGLREQFF
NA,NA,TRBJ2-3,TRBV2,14,TGTGCCAGCAGTCCAGGATGGGGCACAGATACGCAGTATTTT,CASSPGWGTDTQYF
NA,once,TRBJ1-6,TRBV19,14,TGTGCCAGTGGAAATGACAGAACTTATTCACCCCTCCACTTT,CASGNDRTYSPLHF
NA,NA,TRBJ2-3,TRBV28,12,TGTGCCAGCAGTTTAGTGCGGGATACGCAGTATTTT,CASSLVRDTQYF
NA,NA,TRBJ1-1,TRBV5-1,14,TGCGCCAGCAGCTTGGAAGTGAGCCGTACTGAAGCTTTCTTT,CASSLEVSRTEAFF
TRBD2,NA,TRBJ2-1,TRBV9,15,TGTGCCAGCAGCGTAGGCGGGGGAGGCTACAATGAGCAGTTCTTC,CASSVGGGGYNEQFF
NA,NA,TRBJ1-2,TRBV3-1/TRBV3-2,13,TGTGCCAGCAGCCAAGCGACGGGGGGTGGCTACACCTTC,CASSQATGGGYTF
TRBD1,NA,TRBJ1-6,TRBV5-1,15,TGCGCCAGCAGCGAGACAGGGACAAATAATTCACCCCTCCACTTT,CASSETGTNNSPLHF
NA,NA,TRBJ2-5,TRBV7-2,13,TGTGCCAGCAGCTTAACGCGAGGGGAGACCCAGTACTTC,CASSLTRGETQYF
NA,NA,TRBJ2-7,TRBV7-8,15,TGTGCCAGCAGCACCTCCGGGACTTATCTTTACGAGCAGTACTTC,CASSTSGTYLYEQYF
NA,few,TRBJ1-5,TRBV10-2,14,TGCGCCAGCAGTGCAGTGAATAGCAATCAGCCCCAGCATTTT,CASSAVNSNQPQHF
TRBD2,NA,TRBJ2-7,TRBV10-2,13,TGCGCCAGAAGTAGCGGGATTGCTGGGGAGCAGTACTTC,CARSSGIAGEQYF
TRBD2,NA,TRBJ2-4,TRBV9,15,TGTGCCAGCAGCGGGACTAGCGGGGGGGCGAACATTCAGTACTTC,CASSGTSGGANIQYF
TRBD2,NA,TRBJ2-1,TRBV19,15,TGTGCCAGTAGTACCGGGACTAGCGGGAAGTCTGAGCAGTTCTTC,CASSTGTSGKSEQFF
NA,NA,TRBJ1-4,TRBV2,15,TGTGCCAGCAGTGACGTGGGGACGGGGGGTGAAAAACTGTTTTTT,CASSDVGTGGEKLFF
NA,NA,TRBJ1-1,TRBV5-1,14,TGCGCCAGCAGTTTAATACAGGGGAACACTGAAGCTTTCTTT,CASSLIQGNTEAFF
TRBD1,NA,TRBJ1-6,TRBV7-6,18,TGTGCCAGCAGTCGGTATAAGGGACAGGGGGCTCTTTTCTCACCCCTCCACTTT,CASSRYKGQGALFSPLHF
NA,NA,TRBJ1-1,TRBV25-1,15,TGTGCCAGCAGTGACCTCAGACAGACGAACACTGAAGCTTTCTTT,CASSDLRQTNTEAFF
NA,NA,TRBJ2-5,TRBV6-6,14,TGTGCCAGCAGTCGACAGGAAAAGGTGGAGACCCAGTACTTC,CASSRQEKVETQYF
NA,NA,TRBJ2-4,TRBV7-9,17,TGTGCCAGCAGCTTAGGATCAGGGAATGAGGCCAAAAACATTCAGTACTTC,CASSLGSGNEAKNIQYF
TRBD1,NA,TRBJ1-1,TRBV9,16,TGTGCCAGCAGCACCGGGACAGGGGGGTACGACACTGAAGCTTTCTTT,CASSTGTGGYDTEAFF
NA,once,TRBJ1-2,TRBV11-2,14,TGTGCCAGCAGCTTAGGGGAGTCACACCATGGCTACACCTTC,CASSLGESHHGYTF
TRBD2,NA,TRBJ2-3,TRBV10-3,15,TGTGCCATCAGACTAGCGGGGCTCAGCACAGATACGCAGTATTTT,CAIRLAGLSTDTQYF
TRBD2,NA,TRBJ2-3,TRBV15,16,TGTGCCACCAGCAGGCACCGCGGGAGAGGGGCAGATACGCAGTATTTT,CATSRHRGRGADTQYF
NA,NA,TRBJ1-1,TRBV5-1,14,TGCGCCAGCAGCCGGGGACAACTGAACACTGAAGCTTTCTTT,CASSRGQLNTEAFF
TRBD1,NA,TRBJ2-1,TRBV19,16,TGTGCCAGTAGGGGACGGGGACAGAACTCCTACAATGAGCAGTTCTTC,CASRGRGQNSYNEQFF
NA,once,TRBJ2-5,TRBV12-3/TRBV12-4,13,TGTGCCAGCACCGAAGTTGGCCGCCAGACCCAGTACTTC,CASTEVGRQTQYF
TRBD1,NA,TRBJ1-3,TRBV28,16,TGTGCCAGCACCTTACCGGGACAGGGGAATAGAAACACCATATATTTT,CASTLPGQGNRNTIYF
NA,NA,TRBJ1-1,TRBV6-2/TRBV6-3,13,TGTGCCAGCAGTCCACAGGGTTACACTGAAGCTTTCTTT,CASSPQGYTEAFF